This T cell receptor beta chain was found in a study of molecular identifiers for immune sequencing clone quantification. Study background: Five portions were made in replicates from RNA of approximately 22,000 or 94,000 naive CD8 cells, and four underwent sequencing.

J was trimmed by 1 base and V by 3 bases; bases with no gene match: 5. The CDR3 loop spans 15 amino acids. Germline V gene data show CDR1 as MNHEY and CDR2 as SMNVEV (reference sequence). TCRdb called the PCR reads again in MiXCR, with one record for every CDR3 protein. The data hold over 50,000 distinct CDR3 sequences, with about a third observed a single time. Naive CD8 library inputs spanned about 19,000 to 1,000,000 sorted cells and 10%, 30% or 50% RNA. What was sequenced was naive CD8+ T cells from blood, with Jurkat cell RNA spiked in. Stated subset: FACS-sorted CD8+CD4-CCR7+CD45RA+ naive T cells. This TCR derives from a human donor in good health. Some libraries in this study had Jurkat cell RNA spiked in. The chain recombines TRBV27 with TRBJ2-7; the match to TRBD1 covers 8 bases. The CDR3 region has the DNA TGTGCCAGCAGTTTCCAGGGGGCGCGGTCCTACGAGCAGTACTTC. It yields the protein CASSFQGARSYEQYF.